This TCR beta chain was identified during a study of T cell responses to AZD1222 COVID-19 vaccine. About the research overall: Timing groups of about 4 and about 12 weeks for second doses were pooled. Findings of the study overall: After the peak T cell response, and only then, were repertoires sampled. Clonal diversity was possibly underestimated, and white British individuals and females predominated among donors. Spike was spanned by vaccine-associated CD4 TCRs, which were dominant at 160-218 and 743-854.

V dropped 1 base and J dropped 4 bases, with 11 bases sitting between them. The length of the CDR3 is 15 residues. Germline CDR1 LGHDT, CDR2 YNNKEL (reference sequence). For this clone: Its cognate antigen is unknown.

Sequencing was performed with immunoSEQ multiplex PCR; in TCRdb, only in-frame clones are kept and a portion is missing. The table has around 150,000 clones, 94% seen once; the top ten hold 0.64%. Sample: peripheral blood, taken on day 0 of AZD1222 vaccination. This sequence joins TRBV3-1 (or the pseudogene TRBV3-2) and TRBJ1-3; D call uncertain. This TCR was recovered from an adult in good health. CDR3 sequence: CASSQAGVSGNTIYF. The DNA of the CDR3 is TGTGCCAGCAGCCAAGCAGGTGTCTCCGGAAACACCATATATTTT.